This TCR beta chain was obtained from a study of blood T cell repertoires in COVID-19 (dated by TCRdb to the early 2020s). Regarding the study in general: The collaborator samples originated in the United States, Italy and Spain and spanned the acute and convalescent phases of COVID-19. The material from the prospective study consisted of cDNA or gDNA derived from T cells, B-cell-depleted T cells, or PBMCs. Subjects who had been exposed to COVID-19, were actively infected with it, or had recovered from it provided the deeply sampled blood TCRbeta repertoires that made up the dataset. The repertoires were released in a freely available public database meant as a resource for research on the immune response to SARS-CoV-2. The samples were drawn from two sources: the first 160 participants of the ongoing ImmuneRACE study, and 1,000 to 1,500 subjects contributed by 6 global collaborators. A de-identified subject ID, COVID-19 status, age in years and sex were almost always included in the sample metadata. HLA class I and class II types, where available, came from metadata supplied by the sample provider rather than from assay-based typing.

TCRbeta CDR3 regions were amplified from genomic DNA by means of the immunoSEQ Assay, a bias-controlled multiplex PCR. The authors' analysis ran thus. The number of nucleated cells in each sample was estimated from the amplification of reference gene primers within the assay. To quantify the absolute abundance of each unique TCRbeta CDR3 rearrangement, sequence reads were collapsed and filtered. Productive Simpson clonality was computed per sample as the square root of Simpson's diversity index over productive rearrangements. Held by TCRdb, this immuneACCESS table contains in-frame sequences only and omits some clones. Under half of the omission traces to an unresolved V gene where checked; the cause of the rest is unknown. The D gene and trimming were derived from the DNA, and the V and J assignments and clone size from that table. This sample lists more than 200,000 clones; around 80% were detected once. The ten largest clonotypes hold around 25% of the sample.

Overall study results and their limits: The quantity of clinical and demographic metadata differed by source and by participant and was supplied without curation.

CDR3 length: 18 amino acids, cysteine to phenylalanine. Only the CDR3 DNA is retained, 54 bases long and in frame from the first base. V lost 4 bases and J lost 3 bases, and the count of bases not matched to a germline gene is 14. Looking up the germline V gene yields CDR1 SGHDT and CDR2 YYEEEE. Each collaborating institution followed its own protocols to collect whole blood in K2EDTA tubes. For TCRbeta analysis, collaborator samples were shipped as frozen whole blood, as isolated PBMCs, or as DNA extracted from either sample type. With respect to this clone: Which antigen it targets is not known. Base qualities are not provided; no much larger clone lies one nucleotide away.

Input material: peripheral blood. Here the chain combines TRBV5-6 and TRBJ1-3; 9 middle bases align to TRBD1. The clonotype was recovered from a man aged 35-49 years with acute or convalescent COVID-19. The CDR3: CASSQGDRVDSGGNTIYF. Here is the DNA: TGTGCCAGCAGCCAAGGGGACAGGGTAGACTCTGGTGGAAACACCATATATTTT.